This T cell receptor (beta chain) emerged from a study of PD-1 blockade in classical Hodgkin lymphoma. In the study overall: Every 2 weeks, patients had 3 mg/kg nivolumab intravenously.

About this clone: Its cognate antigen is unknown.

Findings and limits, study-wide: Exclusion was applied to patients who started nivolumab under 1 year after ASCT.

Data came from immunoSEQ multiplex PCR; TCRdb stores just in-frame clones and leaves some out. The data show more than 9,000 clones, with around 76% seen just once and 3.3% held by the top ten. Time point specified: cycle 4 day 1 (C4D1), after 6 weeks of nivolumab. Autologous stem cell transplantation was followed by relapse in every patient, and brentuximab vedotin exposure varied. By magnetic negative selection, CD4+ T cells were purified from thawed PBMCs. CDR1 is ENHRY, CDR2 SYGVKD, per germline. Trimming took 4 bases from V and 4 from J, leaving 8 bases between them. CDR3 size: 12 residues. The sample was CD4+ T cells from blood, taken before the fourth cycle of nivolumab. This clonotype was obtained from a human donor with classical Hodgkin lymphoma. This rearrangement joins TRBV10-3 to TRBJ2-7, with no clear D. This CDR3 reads CAISAGRYEQYF. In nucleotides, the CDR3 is TGTGCCATCAGTGCCGGACGATACGAGCAGTACTTC.